This passage covers 32 T cell receptor beta chains from one sample sequenced in a study of T cells in Graves' hyperthyroidism and ophthalmopathy. RNA transcripts served as the template for amplifying TCR beta CDR3 regions. Initially, a first-round RT-PCR of the TCR CDR3 employed the HTBI primer set. A single record per CDR3 protein comes from TCRdb applying MiXCR to the multiplex PCR reads. Seen here are 500,000 to 750,000 distinct CDR3 sequences, over 12% observed once, and the top ten hold less than 9%. The source material was blood. All receptors come from a young woman with Graves' ophthalmopathy.

CDR3 protein: CASSYGASGNEQYF. The CDR3 DNA reads as TGTGCCAGCAGTTATGGGGCTAGCGGGAACGAGCAGTACTTC. The V gene is TRBV12-3 or TRBV12-4, the J gene TRBJ2-7, with 9 nucleotides matching TRBD2. J lost 5 bases, V lost 4 bases, and 6 bases had no gene match. The CDR3 is made up of 14 amino acids.

As to this clonotype: This may come from a read error, since a much larger clone is one base off. For the CDR3, the DNA is TGTGTCAGCAGTCCCAGAGGGGGGGAAGGCTACACCTTC. As protein: CVSSPRGGEGYTF. The chain is built from TRBV12-3 or TRBV12-4 and TRBJ1-2; a weak D match, TRBD1 (6 bases). CDR3 length: 13 amino acids.

This clonotype was seen at least ten times. The CDR3 reads CASSLGDGELYEQYF. CDR3 bases: TGTGCCAGCAGTTTAGGGGATGGGGAACTCTACGAGCAGTACTTC. The chain carries TRBV12-3 or TRBV12-4 and TRBJ2-7; unclear D gene. Trimming pared 1 base from V and 3 bases from J, leaving 13 bases between. The CDR3 has 15 amino acids.

This sequence joins TRBV19 and TRBJ2-1; D may be TRBD1 (5 bases). Germline loops: CDR1 LNHDA, CDR2 SQIVND (reference sequence). The ends were cut back, 6 bases at V and 9 bases at J, with 18 bases in the middle. The CDR3 loop spans 14 amino acids. The DNA for the CDR3 is TGTGCCAGTAGCACACGCATAGGGGATGTTGAGCAGTTCTTC. Encoded protein: CASSTRIGDVEQFF.

This clonotype was counted ten times or more. The chain carries TRBV2 and TRBJ1-4; maybe TRBD1 (5 bases). V shed 3 bases and J shed 13 bases, with 33 bases lying between them. Per germline, CDR1 SNHLY and CDR2 FYNNEI. The CDR3 totals 19 residues. CDR3 nucleotides: TGTGCCAGCAGTGACCACTCCGAGGACAACCGAGATGTAATGAAAGGACTGTTTTTT. Amino acids: CASSDHSEDNRDVMKGLFF.

The chain uses TRBV11-1 and TRBJ2-1; TRBD2 aligns across 7 bases. The CDR3 totals 16 residues. Losses at the gene ends were 5 bases for V and 2 bases for J; bases not matched to a gene: 9. Germline V CDR1 and CDR2: SGHAT, FQDESV (reference sequence). The CDR3 nucleotides are TGTGCCAGCAGCCACTTATTTCTAGCGGCCTACAATGAGCAGTTCTTC. Translation gives CASSHLFLAAYNEQFF.

This clonotype came up a few times. The CDR3 nucleotides read TGTGCCATCAGAGGGCCTGATAGTAACATTCAGTACTTC. This translates into CAIRGPDSNIQYF. This rearrangement joins TRBV10-3 to TRBJ2-4, with D hard to call. The CDR3 is 13 amino acids. Germline loops: CDR1 ENHRY, CDR2 SYGVKD. V gave up 6 bases and J gave up 7 bases, with 13 bases separating them.

The table lists this clonotype with a few counts. This may stem from a read error, because a much larger clone lies one nucleotide away. J is TRBJ1-5 and V is TRBV27; 12 nucleotides line up with TRBD1. The V gene's germline CDR1 is MNHEY and CDR2 SMNVEV (reference sequence). Unmatched junction bases numbered 4, after V lost 4 bases and J lost 6 bases. The CDR3 totals 15 residues. The CDR3 spells CASSSGTGGSQPQHF. CDR3 coding DNA: TGTGCCAGCAGTTCCGGGACAGGGGGCAGTCAGCCCCAGCATTTT.

Ten or more counts support this clonotype. This chain uses TRBV27 with TRBJ2-1; 8 bases line up with TRBD1. The germline V gene encodes CDR1 MNHEY and CDR2 SMNVEV (reference sequence). The CDR3 spans 13 residues. V shed 4 bases, J shed 8 bases, and the junction held 4 bases outside the gene matches. The CDR3 here is CASSSGQVDEQFF. The CDR3, as DNA: TGTGCCAGCAGTTCGGGACAGGTGGATGAGCAGTTCTTC.

There are many counts of this clonotype. The chain combines TRBV12-5 with TRBJ2-1, with 10 bases lining up with TRBD2. This CDR3 is 16 amino acids long. After removal of 7 bases from V and 5 bases from J, the junction contained 11 bases not matched to a gene. The germline gives CDR1 LGHNT, CDR2 FRNRAP. This CDR3 is CASAQPGLAAHNEQFF. CDR3 DNA: TGTGCTAGTGCCCAACCCGGACTAGCGGCCCACAATGAGCAGTTCTTC. Full variable domain (rest looked up from reference TRBV12-5 and TRBJ2-1): DARVTQTPRHKVTEMGQEVTMRCQPILGHNTVFWYRQTMMQGLELLAYFRNRAPLDDSGMPKDRFSAEMPDATLATLKIQPSEPRDSAVYFCASAQPGLAAHNEQFFGPGTRLTVL.

This clonotype showed up many times. This chain uses TRBV5-1 with TRBJ1-2; 7 positions agree with TRBD1. The CDR3 consists of 14 residues. The germline gives CDR1 SGHRS, CDR2 YFSETQ. Unmatched junction bases numbered 5, after V lost 0 bases and J lost 6 bases. CDR3 in DNA: TGCGCCAGCAGCTTGGTAAATACAGGGGATGGCTACACCTTC. Its protein product is CASSLVNTGDGYTF.

This clonotype was counted only a few times. The chain carries TRBV3-1 and TRBJ1-6, with TRBD1 matching over 9 bases. V gave up 2 bases and J gave up 0 bases; unmatched junction bases: 5. Germline V gene sequence: CDR1 LGHDT, CDR2 YNNKEL (reference sequence). The CDR3 consists of 18 residues. CDR3 DNA sequence: TGTGCCAGCAGCCAAATCGGACAGGGGAGCTCCTATAATTCACCCCTCCACTTT. Its protein product is CASSQIGQGSSYNSPLHF.

This clonotype was detected many times. This sequence joins TRBV7-3 and TRBJ2-1; the D gene is possibly TRBD1 (8 bases). This CDR3 has 16 residues. CDR1 and CDR2 from the germline V gene are SGHTA and FQGTGA. V lost 3 bases to trimming and J lost 7 bases, with 19 bases between them. Here the CDR3 DNA reads TGTGCCAGCAGCTTTTCCCTACAGGGGGGGATGAATGAGCAGTTCTTC. Translation gives CASSFSLQGGMNEQFF.

The sample holds a few counts of this clonotype. This chain links TRBV7-6 with TRBJ2-2; 13 positions match TRBD2. V lost 2 bases and J lost 1; bases outside the gene matches: 7. This CDR3 has 19 amino acids. CDR1 is SGHVS and CDR2 is FNYEAQ in the germline V gene. CDR3 sequence (DNA): TGTGCCAGCAGCTTAACACTAGCGGGAGGGCCCGGGAACACCGGGGAGCTGTTTTTT. It specifies CASSLTLAGGPGNTGELFF.

This clonotype was seen repeatedly, ten times or more. The V call is TRBV7-2, the J call TRBJ1-3; D remains ambiguous. This CDR3 comprises 15 residues. Germline lookup yields CDR1 SGHTA and CDR2 FQGNSA. V was clipped by 5 bases and J by 4 bases, with 15 bases between them. DNA of the CDR3: TGTGCCAGCAGCGTGTATGAGGTGTCCGGAAACACCATATATTTT. Its protein product is CASSVYEVSGNTIYF.

This clonotype was picked up many times. The chain is built from TRBV3-1 and TRBJ2-7, with 8 bases that match TRBD1. Germline V gene lookup returns CDR1 LGHDT and CDR2 YNNKEL (reference sequence). The CDR3 covers 17 residues. With V trimmed by 2 bases and J by 3 bases, 12 bases remained unmatched. The CDR3 loop reads CASSQPLGQGANYEQYF. The DNA for the CDR3 is TGTGCCAGCAGCCAACCCCTCGGGCAGGGGGCAAACTACGAGCAGTACTTC.

This clonotype was detected ten times or more. The chain combines TRBV7-2 with TRBJ2-7; 10 bases match TRBD2. The CDR3 sequence is 17 residues long. With 1 base clipped from V and 3 bases from J, the junction kept 9 bases outside the gene matches. In germline, CDR1 is SGHTA, CDR2 FQGNSA. The CDR3 DNA reads as TGTGCCAGCAGCTTAGTGGCTAGCGGGAGTATGTTCTACGAGCAGTACTTC. It translates to CASSLVASGSMFYEQYF.

This clonotype was counted many times. The chain couples TRBV6-2 or TRBV6-3 to TRBJ2-2, with 10 bases that match TRBD2. CDR1 MNHEY and CDR2 SVGEGT come from the germline V gene. This CDR3 is built from 17 residues. V trimming: 2 bases; J trimming: 5 bases; junction bases outside the gene matches: 8. CDR3 residues: CASSYQREGSLTGELFF. The CDR3 DNA follows: TGTGCCAGCAGTTACCAGCGGGAGGGGTCATTGACCGGGGAGCTGTTTTTT.

The V call is TRBV12-3 or TRBV12-4, the J call TRBJ1-1, with D possibly TRBD1 on 5 matching bases. The CDR3 loop spans 14 amino acids. V shed 6 bases and J shed 1 base, with 12 bases lying between them. The CDR3 DNA reads as TGTGCCAGCAGACCAGGGTGGGCGAACACTGAAGCTTTCTTT. This codes for CASRPGWANTEAFF.

This clonotype has just a few counts. V is TRBV30 and J is TRBJ1-5; D is unresolved. Trimming shortened V by 0 bases and J by 2 bases, and 8 bases separated the two germline ends. CDR1 and CDR2 (germline): GTSNPN, SVGIG (reference sequence). The CDR3 sequence is 14 residues long. The DNA for the CDR3 is TGTGCCTGGAGTGTAACACTGGGCAATCAGCCCCAGCATTTT. This codes for CAWSVTLGNQPQHF.

This clonotype was recorded at least ten times. This chain links TRBV12-3 or TRBV12-4 with TRBJ2-1; 7 bases agree with TRBD2. The J segment lost 4 bases and the V segment lost 5 bases, leaving 11 bases of the junction unmatched. CDR3 length: 16 residues. DNA of the CDR3: TGTGCCAGCAGTCCCCCGGGACTAAGGTTATACAATGAGCAGTTCTTC. Translated: CASSPPGLRLYNEQFF.

Details on this clonotype: A single base separates this from a much larger clone, so it may be a read error. This rearrangement joins TRBV12-3 or TRBV12-4 to TRBJ2-3; 7 bases are shared with TRBD2. The CDR3 contains 17 residues. J gave up 0 bases and V 7 bases, and 13 bases lay outside the gene matches. CDR3 in amino acids: CASMAIPGRGSTDTQYF. In DNA, the CDR3 is TGTGCCAGCATGGCCATCCCGGGGCGGGGGAGCACAGATACGCAGTATTTT.

At least ten counts were recorded for this clonotype. The chain uses TRBV7-9 and TRBJ2-7; 9 nucleotides match TRBD1. This CDR3 region has 15 residues. V lost 3 bases and J lost 0; bases outside the gene matches: 3. From germline, CDR1 is SEHNR and CDR2 FQNEAQ (reference sequence). DNA of the CDR3: TGTGCCAGCAGCTTCCCACAGGGGGCCTCCTACGAGCAGTACTTC. This codes for CASSFPQGASYEQYF.

Here the CDR3 DNA reads TGTGCCACCAGTGATATACCCGGAAACACCATATATTTT. Protein: CATSDIPGNTIYF. This chain connects TRBV24-1 to TRBJ1-3; D call uncertain. Germline assignment: CDR1 KGHDR and CDR2 SFDVKD. Trimming cost V 3 bases and J 4 bases, with 6 bases left between them. There are 13 residues in the CDR3.

This clonotype was found many times. The chain is built from TRBV11-3 and TRBJ2-7; D not certain. The CDR3 is made up of 13 amino acids. Deletions cut 0 bases from V and 3 bases from J, with 6 bases between. The germline V gene encodes CDR1 SGHNT and CDR2 YENEEA. CDR3 coding DNA: TGTGCCAGCAGCTTAGAGGGATTCTACGAGCAGTACTTC. This gives the protein CASSLEGFYEQYF.

Many counts were recorded for this clonotype. This chain uses TRBV7-9 with TRBJ1-5, with D uncertain. The V end lost 3 bases, the J end lost 7 bases, and 7 bases lay between the germline ends. The CDR3 spans 12 residues. Germline CDR1 is SEHNR and CDR2 is FQNEAQ (reference sequence). The chain's CDR3 is CASSLWVQPQHF. CDR3 bases: TGTGCCAGCAGCTTGTGGGTGCAGCCCCAGCATTTT.

This clonotype came up many times. This chain links TRBV15 with TRBJ2-3; 7 nucleotides line up with TRBD1. The CDR3 loop spans 16 amino acids. The V segment lost 2 bases and the J segment 2 bases; nucleotides outside the gene matches: 7. From germline, CDR1 is LNHNV and CDR2 YYDKDF (reference sequence). CDR3 in DNA: TGTGCCACCAGCAGAAGAGGGGGCTCCCCCACAGATACGCAGTATTTT. Translated, it gives CATSRRGGSPTDTQYF.

This clonotype has just a few counts. The chain couples TRBV28 to TRBJ1-1; D call uncertain. Germline-derived CDR1 and CDR2 are MDHEN and SYDVKM. CDR3 length: 17 residues. V was clipped by 3 bases and J by 1 base, with 18 bases between them. The CDR3: CASSLPHAPLPNTEAFF. The CDR3 coding sequence is TGTGCCAGCAGTTTGCCACACGCCCCTCTCCCGAACACTGAAGCTTTCTTT.

This clonotype was detected ten times or more. This sequence joins TRBV20-1 and TRBJ2-7; a weak D match, TRBD2 (6 bases). The CDR3 runs 12 residues. Germline V CDR1 and CDR2: DFQATT, SNEGSKA (reference sequence). CDR3 nucleotide sequence: TGCAGGGCCCGGGAGAATCTCTACGAGCAGTACTTC. Its protein product is CRARENLYEQYF.

This clonotype was counted between two and nine times. The chain recombines TRBV4-1 with TRBJ2-7; D uncertain. CDR3 length: 15 amino acids. Trimming shortened V by 1 base and J by 0 bases, and 10 bases separated the two germline ends. In germline, CDR1 is MGHRA, CDR2 YSYEKL. The CDR3 coding sequence is TGCGCCAGCAGCCAAGGGTCTTTGAACTCCTACGAGCAGTACTTC. Translation: CASSQGSLNSYEQYF.

This chain joins TRBV30 and TRBJ1-3, with 10 bases fitting TRBD1. The CDR3 spans 15 residues. Germline assignment: CDR1 GTSNPN and CDR2 SVGIG (reference sequence). The V segment lost 5 bases and the J segment 8 bases; nucleotides outside the gene matches: 12. DNA for the CDR3: TGTGCCTGGGGGGGACAGGGGATCGCCGGGGACACCATATATTTT. Its protein is CAWGGQGIAGDTIYF.

This chain uses TRBV5-4 with TRBJ2-2; 13 bases are shared with TRBD2. The CDR3 runs 16 residues. Per the germline V gene, CDR1 is SGHNT and CDR2 is YYREEE (reference sequence). The J segment lost 9 bases and the V segment lost 0 bases, leaving 5 bases of the junction unmatched. The CDR3 is CASSLELAGGDRELFF. DNA for the CDR3: TGTGCCAGCAGCTTGGAACTAGCGGGAGGGGACCGGGAGCTGTTTTTT.